The 2 T cell receptor beta chains below all came from one sample that was sequenced in a study of T cells in localized non-small cell lung cancer (dated by TCRdb to the early 2020s). Library method: the immunoSEQ multiplex PCR assay. TCRdb obtained this table from immuneACCESS and retained in-frame rearrangements with V and J assigned. These tables miss some clones; where compared with another copy, unresolved V genes account for less than half of the shortfall, and the remainder is unexplained. For this sample the table gives approximately 30,000 clones, of which around 90% were detected only once. Clones ranked in the top ten supply 2.8% of the sample. Material: peripheral blood, obtained before any cancer treatment. The receptors shown here come from a woman aged 18-49 years with stage I lung adenocarcinoma.

V and J are TRBV19 and TRBJ2-2; D possibly corresponds to TRBD1 (5 bases). CDR3 length: 14 residues. The germline gives CDR1 LNHDA, CDR2 SQIVND (reference sequence). Trimming shortened V by 10 bases and J by 4 bases, and 16 bases separated the two germline ends. The CDR3 spells CATQQGLGTGELFF. The CDR3, as DNA: TGTGCCACTCAGCAGGGCTTGGGCACCGGGGAGCTGTTTTTT. The full variable domain, in which reference TRBV19 and TRBJ2-2 provide the parts outside the CDR3, is DGGITQSPKYLFRKEGQNVTLSCEQNLNHDAMYWYRQDPGQGLRLIYYSQIVNDFQKGDIAEGYSVSREKKESFPLTVTSAQKNPTAFYLCATQQGLGTGELFFGEGSRLTVL.

The CDR3 reads CASSPEGQGVQETQYF. The CDR3 region has the DNA TGTGCCAGCAGCCCAGAAGGACAGGGGGTCCAAGAGACCCAGTACTTC. The V and J genes are TRBV14 and TRBJ2-5, with 10 bases aligning to TRBD1. The germline CDR1 and CDR2 sequences are SGHDN and FVKESK. Unmatched junction bases numbered 6, after V lost 4 bases and J lost 1 base. CDR3 size: 16 residues.